These 11 T cell receptor beta chains came from one sample sequenced in a study of human T cells and chemical hapten exposure. The time point denotes: patch test 3, about 24 weeks after DPC sensitization. The treatment denotes: therapeutic diphenylcyclopropenone sensitization with weekly scalp DPC. One entry per CDR3 protein, called by TCRdb with MiXCR from the RACE reads. The repertoire holds about 71,000 distinct CDR3 sequences, around 10% seen once, with 1.4% in the top ten. The sample was whole blood, taken in connection with sensitization to the hapten diphenylcyclopropenone (DPC). The receptors derive from a woman aged 50 to 60 with alopecia areata. Some clones in this sample may be carry-over from other donors' samples.

This clonotype was found a few times. The gene calls are TRBV10-2 and TRBJ1-1, with D maybe TRBD1 (6 bases). The CDR3 extends over 11 amino acids. Germline CDR1 is WSHSY and CDR2 is SAAADI. Trimming removed 8 bases from V and 7 bases from J, with 11 bases in between. The CDR3 nucleotides read TGCGCCAGCGTAAGACAGGTTGAAGCTTTCTTT. It yields the protein CASVRQVEAFF.

This clonotype was recorded many times. The V call is TRBV6-2 or TRBV6-3, the J call TRBJ1-2; TRBD1 agrees at 7 bases. This CDR3 comprises 14 residues. Looked up from germline, CDR1 is MNHEY and CDR2 is SVGEGT. The V and J ends lost 6 bases and 8 bases, in that order; junction bases with no gene match: 12. The CDR3 region has the DNA TGTGCCAGCAGATCCTCGGACAGGAGAGGAGGCTACACCTTC. It translates to CASRSSDRRGGYTF.

This clonotype turned up a few times. This chain uses TRBV4-2 with TRBJ2-7, with TRBD1 matching over 7 bases. V gave up 1 base and J gave up 2 bases; unmatched junction bases: 20. Germline CDR1 reads LGHNA; CDR2 reads YNFKEQ. The CDR3 length is 20 residues. CDR3 loop: CASSQGPRFRGQPLTYEQYF. CDR3 coding DNA: TGTGCCAGCAGCCAAGGTCCGAGGTTTCGGGGACAGCCTTTAACCTACGAGCAGTACTTC.

This clonotype was counted between two and nine times. The chain has TRBV6-2 or TRBV6-3 and TRBJ2-7, with D possibly TRBD1 on 6 matching bases. Per germline, CDR1 MNHEY and CDR2 SVGEGT. V was cut by 2 bases and J by 3 bases, with 11 bases left in between. This CDR3 has 14 amino acids. The CDR3 DNA reads TGTGCCAGCAGTTACGGGGGCGCGAACTACGAGCAGTACTTC. Translation: CASSYGGANYEQYF.

J is TRBJ2-7 and V is TRBV10-3; D ambiguous. V was trimmed by 3 bases and J by 2 bases, leaving 5 bases between them. This CDR3 region has 12 residues. From germline, CDR1 is ENHRY and CDR2 SYGVKD. CDR3 nucleotide sequence: TGTGCCATCAGTGACAGTACCTACGAGCAGTACTTC. Protein: CAISDSTYEQYF.

This clonotype occurred many times. This chain joins TRBV7-9 and TRBJ2-7; TRBD1 matches 8 bases. The CDR3 spans 14 residues. Germline-derived CDR1 and CDR2 are SEHNR and FQNEAQ (reference sequence). V was pared by 5 bases and J by 2 bases, with 5 bases of the junction left unmatched. This chain's CDR3 is CASSGTGYTYEQYF. DNA for the CDR3: TGTGCCAGCAGCGGGACAGGCTACACCTACGAGCAGTACTTC.

This clonotype was seen at least ten times. The gene calls are TRBV6-5 and TRBJ2-2; D gene unclear. Trimming removed 0 bases from V and 4 bases from J, with 12 bases in between. CDR1 MNHEY and CDR2 SVGAGI come from the germline V gene. The CDR3 totals 16 residues. CDR3 DNA: TGTGCCAGCAGTTACTCGTGGGCCCGAGCCACCGGGGAGCTGTTTTTT. Its translation is CASSYSWARATGELFF.

This clonotype has ten or more counts. The chain is built from TRBV6-2 or TRBV6-3 and TRBJ2-1; 10 bases map to TRBD2. V shed 1 base, J shed 8 bases, and the junction held 5 bases outside the gene matches. Germline V CDR1 and CDR2: MNHEY, SVGEGT. This CDR3 comprises 15 residues. The CDR3 region is CASSYYSSGSDEQFF. The CDR3 DNA reads as TGTGCCAGCAGTTACTATTCTAGCGGGAGCGATGAGCAGTTCTTC.

The chain uses TRBV12-3 or TRBV12-4 and TRBJ2-7; possibly TRBD1 for D (6 bases). Trimming removed 5 bases at V and 6 bases at J, with 14 bases between. The CDR3 extends over 13 amino acids. CDR3 sequence: CASSTHPGVEQYF. The CDR3 coding sequence is TGTGCCAGCAGTACCCACCCAGGGGTCGAGCAGTACTTC.

This clonotype was seen a handful of times. The V gene is TRBV28, the J gene TRBJ2-7; D may be TRBD2 (6 bases). Deletions cut 7 bases from V and 6 bases from J, with 13 bases between. The germline V gene has CDR1 MDHEN and CDR2 SYDVKM. The CDR3 is 12 residues long. CDR3 DNA sequence: TGTGCCAGCAAGGAGGGGATGGGCGAGCAGTACTTC. Protein: CASKEGMGEQYF. Based on the CDR3 plus reference TRBV28 and TRBJ2-7, the full variable domain is DVKVTQSSRYLVKRTGEKVFLECVQDMDHENMFWYRQDPGLGLRLIYFSYDVKMKEKGDIPEGYSVSREKKERFSLILESASTNQTSMYLCASKEGMGEQYFGPGTRLTVT.

This clonotype was observed many times. This chain connects TRBV6-4 to TRBJ1-1; D is perhaps TRBD1 (5 bases). The CDR3 consists of 12 residues. Germline V gene lookup returns CDR1 MRHNA and CDR2 SNTAGT. Trimming took 2 bases from V and 8 from J, leaving 9 bases between them. CDR3 loop: CASSDGGAEAFF. The CDR3 DNA follows: TGTGCCAGCAGTGACGGAGGGGCCGAAGCTTTCTTT.